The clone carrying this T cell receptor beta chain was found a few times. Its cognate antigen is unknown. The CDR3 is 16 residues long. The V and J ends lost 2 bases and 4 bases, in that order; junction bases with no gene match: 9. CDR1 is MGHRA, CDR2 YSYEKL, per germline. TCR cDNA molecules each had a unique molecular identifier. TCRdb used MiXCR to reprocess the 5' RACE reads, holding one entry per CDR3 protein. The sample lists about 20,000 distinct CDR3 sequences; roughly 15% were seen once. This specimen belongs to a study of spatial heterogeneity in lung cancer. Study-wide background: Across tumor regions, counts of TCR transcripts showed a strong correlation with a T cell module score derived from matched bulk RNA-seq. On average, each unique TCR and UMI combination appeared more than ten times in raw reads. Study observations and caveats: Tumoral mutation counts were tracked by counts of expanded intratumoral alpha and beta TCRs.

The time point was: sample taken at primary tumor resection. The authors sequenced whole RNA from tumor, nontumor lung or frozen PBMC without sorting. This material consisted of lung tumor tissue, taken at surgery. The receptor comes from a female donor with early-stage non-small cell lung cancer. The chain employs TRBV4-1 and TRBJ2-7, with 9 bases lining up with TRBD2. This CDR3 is CASSQRVAGAGYEQYF. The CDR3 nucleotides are TGCGCCAGCAGCCAACGCGTAGCGGGAGCAGGTTACGAGCAGTACTTC.